This T cell receptor beta chain was documented in a study of blood T cell repertoires in COVID-19. Using immunoSEQ multiplex PCR, the repertoire was profiled, and TCRdb retains in-frame clones only, with some absent. The sample gives more than 250,000 clones, roughly 84% of which show up once; 1% is in the top ten. CDR3 length: 18 residues. CDR1 SGHDT and CDR2 YYEEEE come from the germline V gene. V was clipped by 0 bases and J by 0 bases; unmatched bases: 9. The rearrangement joins TRBV5-6 to TRBJ1-5; 7 bases are a match to TRBD1. The TCR was taken from a man aged 50 to 59 with active or convalescent COVID-19. Material for sequencing was peripheral blood. This CDR3 is CASSLVPNGQASNQPQHF. The CDR3 bases are TGTGCCAGCAGCTTGGTACCCAATGGACAGGCTAGCAATCAGCCCCAGCATTTT.